These 20 T cell receptor beta chains originate from one sample sequenced in a study of regulatory T cells in long-lasting Graves disease. iRepertoire HTBI primers and Arm-PCR of CDR3 regions built TCR beta libraries. TCRdb reanalysed the multiplex PCR reads using MiXCR and keeps one entry per CDR3 protein. Of some 440,000 distinct CDR3 sequences in the sample, 20% were seen once. The time point denotes: persistent/refractory GD, antithyroid drugs over 5 years with positive TRAb. Scientists built the TCR library using RNA that was extracted from PBMCs. This material consisted of peripheral blood mononuclear cells (PBMCs), taken when the disease was refractory, from a patient treated with antithyroid drugs. These receptors were taken from a female donor with Graves disease.

This clonotype was counted at least ten times. V and J are TRBV12-3 or TRBV12-4 and TRBJ1-5; TRBD1 is a possible D gene (5 bases). The CDR3 extends over 16 amino acids. V was cut by 2 bases and J by 3 bases, with 14 bases left in between. The CDR3 is CASSLRGRASNQPQHF. CDR3 bases: TGTGCCAGCAGTTTAAGGGGCCGCGCTTCCAATCAGCCCCAGCATTTT.

Many counts were recorded for this clonotype. The chain employs TRBV12-3 or TRBV12-4 and TRBJ1-1, with D unclear. CDR3 length: 16 amino acids. Trimming removed 3 bases from V and 0 bases from J, with 14 bases in between. The CDR3 here is CASSFRARGLNTEAFF. The CDR3 bases are TGTGCCAGCAGTTTCCGGGCGAGAGGGCTGAACACTGAAGCTTTCTTT.

The CDR3 nucleotides read TGTGCCAGCAGTGCGGGAGTGCGCTCCTACGAGCAGTACTTC. This sequence encodes CASSAGVRSYEQYF. The chain joins TRBV6-1 to TRBJ2-7; TRBD2 is a possible D gene (6 bases). CDR3 length equals 14 residues. V dropped 4 bases and J dropped 0 bases, with 10 bases sitting between them. In germline, CDR1 is MNHNS, CDR2 SASEGT.

The V gene is TRBV10-2, the J gene TRBJ1-6; 7 bases agree with TRBD1. The CDR3 has 13 residues. The germline CDR1 and CDR2 sequences are WSHSY and SAAADI. The ends lost 10 bases at V and 10 bases at J; junction bases unmatched: 10. The CDR3 reads CATKKGQPSPLHF. CDR3 bases: TGCGCCACCAAAAAGGGACAGCCGTCACCCCTCCACTTT.

This clonotype was seen more than once but under ten times. Given a much more abundant clone one base away, this may be a read error. V is TRBV25-1 and J is TRBJ2-7; TRBD1 matches 10 bases. The V segment lost 2 bases and the J segment 2 bases; nucleotides outside the gene matches: 3. This CDR3 contains 15 residues. The germline CDR1 and CDR2 sequences are MGHDK and SYGVNS. CDR3 sequence (DNA): TGTGCCAGCAGTGAACCCGGGACAGGGGCCTACGAGCAGTACTTC. Protein product: CASSEPGTGAYEQYF.

The chain recombines TRBV6-5 with TRBJ1-5; D remains unclear. Per the germline V gene, CDR1 is MNHEY and CDR2 is SVGAGI. The CDR3 sequence is 14 residues long. V lost 2 bases to trimming and J lost 0 bases, with 5 bases between them. The CDR3 bases are TGTGCCAGCAGTTACCCAGATAGCAATCAGCCCCAGCATTTT. This translates into CASSYPDSNQPQHF.

The table lists this clonotype with many counts. V is TRBV2 and J is TRBJ2-7; 7 bases are shared with TRBD1. V dropped 8 bases and J dropped 1; count of bases not matched to a gene: 11. CDR3 length: 15 residues. The V gene's germline CDR1 is SNHLY and CDR2 FYNNEI. CDR3 loop: CASLPGTAPSYEQYF. CDR3 DNA sequence: TGTGCCAGCCTTCCCGGGACAGCCCCTTCCTACGAGCAGTACTTC.

This clonotype was detected many times. The CDR3 coding sequence is TGCGCCAGCAGGAGGGCGTTCGCTAATGAAAAACTGTTTTTT. Its translation: CASRRAFANEKLFF. The chain links TRBV5-1 to TRBJ1-4; no clear D. CDR1 and CDR2 from the germline V gene are SGHRS and YFSETQ. The CDR3 has 14 residues. V gave up 5 bases and J gave up 3 bases, with 11 bases separating them.

This clonotype was recorded only once. One base away lies a much larger clone, so this may be a sequencing read error. The rearrangement links TRBV12-5 to TRBJ2-7; possibly TRBD2 for D (7 bases). V shed 5 bases and J shed 7 bases, with 15 bases lying between them. The CDR3 is made up of 13 amino acids. The V gene's germline CDR1 is LGHNT and CDR2 FRNRAP. This chain's CDR3 is CASGGQGRDEQYF. DNA of the CDR3: TGTGCTAGTGGTGGGCAGGGGAGGGATGAGCAGTACTTC.

Comments on this clonotype: The missing conserved phenylalanine or tryptophan at the end of this CDR3 makes a read error likely. This chain uses TRBV10-3 with TRBJ2-5; TRBD1 is a possible D gene (6 bases). V lost 8 bases, J lost 1 base, and 17 bases lay in between. The CDR3 totals 15 residues. Looked up from germline, CDR1 is ENHRY and CDR2 is SYGVKD. This CDR3 reads CAISTGKGFQETQYL. The CDR3 coding sequence is TGTGCCATCTCAACAGGGAAGGGGTTCCAAGAGACCCAGTACCTC.

Details on this clonotype: A junction end diverges from the germline sequence, so it may reflect a read error. This rearrangement joins TRBV7-2 to TRBJ2-2, with a tentative D call TRBD2 (6 bases). In germline, CDR1 is SGHTA, CDR2 FQGNSA. The CDR3 length is 17 residues. DNA for the CDR3: TGTGCCAGCAGCTTAGTACATGGGACTGTGAACGCCGGGGAGCTGTTTTTT. It is translated as CASSLVHGTVNAGELFF.

The gene calls are TRBV11-2 and TRBJ2-1; 8 positions agree with TRBD2. CDR1 is SGHAT and CDR2 is FQNNGV in the germline V gene. This CDR3 spans 16 amino acids. The junction had 9 bases not matched to a gene; V was cut back by 1 base and J by 7 bases. CDR3 nucleotides: TGTGCCAGCAGCTTAGCGGGAGGGCCCTCGGGGAATGAGCAGTTCTTC. Its translation is CASSLAGGPSGNEQFF.

The genes are TRBV20-1 and TRBJ1-6, with 7 nucleotides matching TRBD1. The CDR3 is 13 amino acids. In germline, CDR1 is DFQATT, CDR2 SNEGSKA (reference sequence). J gave up 3 bases and V 4 bases, and 0 bases lay outside the gene matches. The CDR3 reads CSATGGYNSPLHF. The CDR3 DNA follows: TGCAGTGCTACAGGGGGCTATAATTCACCCCTCCACTTT.

This rearrangement joins TRBV19 to TRBJ2-7, with 8 bases that match TRBD1. Germline CDR1 LNHDA, CDR2 SQIVND (reference sequence). The CDR3 spans 16 residues. Losses at the gene ends were 2 bases for V and 6 bases for J; bases not matched to a gene: 12. CDR3 in DNA: TGTGCCAGTAGTATAAGTGCACAGGGGGATAGAGCCGAGCAGTACTTC. It specifies CASSISAQGDRAEQYF.

In its sample, this clonotype was seen a few times. This chain uses TRBV20-1 with TRBJ1-2, with D perhaps matching TRBD1 (5 bases). The germline CDR1 and CDR2 sequences are DFQATT and SNEGSKA (reference sequence). V lost 3 bases and J lost 8, with 13 bases in between. The CDR3 is made up of 12 amino acids. CDR3 sequence: CSASSGLGGYTF. DNA of the CDR3: TGCAGTGCTAGTTCAGGGCTGGGCGGCTACACCTTC.

In its sample, this clonotype was seen many times. The chain employs TRBV20-1 and TRBJ1-2; 8 nucleotides agree with TRBD1. The CDR3 consists of 15 residues. The germline V gene has CDR1 DFQATT and CDR2 SNEGSKA (reference sequence). With V trimmed by 0 bases and J by 4 bases, 7 bases remained unmatched. The CDR3 loop reads CSARDGQGIGYGYTF. The CDR3, as DNA: TGCAGTGCTAGAGACGGACAGGGCATCGGCTATGGCTACACCTTC.

The CDR3 DNA reads as TGTGCCAGCAGCTTAGCGGGGGCTAGCGGGTCGGGCCTTGTGGCCGAGCAGTACTTC. Its protein is CASSLAGASGSGLVAEQYF. This chain joins TRBV7-2 and TRBJ2-7; 8 bases line up with TRBD2. Germline V CDR1 and CDR2: SGHTA, FQGNSA. After removal of 0 bases from V and 6 bases from J, the junction contained 19 bases not matched to a gene. The CDR3 length is 19 residues. Full variable domain (rest looked up from reference TRBV7-2 and TRBJ2-7): GAGVSQSPSNKVTEKGKDVELRCDPISGHTALYWYRQSLGQGLEFLIYFQGNSAPDKSGLPSDRFSAERTGGSVSTLTIQRTQQEDSAVYLCASSLAGASGSGLVAEQYFGPGTRLTVT.

The chain carries TRBV20-1 and TRBJ2-7, with TRBD1 matching 8 bases. The CDR3 has 13 residues. V gave up 5 bases and J gave up 2 bases; unmatched junction bases: 5. CDR1 and CDR2 (germline): DFQATT, SNEGSKA (reference sequence). The CDR3 bases are TGCAGTGCTCTACAGGGGGTCACCTACGAGCAGTACTTC. It codes for CSALQGVTYEQYF.

In its sample, this clonotype was seen many times. The chain combines TRBV28 with TRBJ1-5; D remains ambiguous. The CDR3 loop spans 13 amino acids. V lost 6 bases and J 4 bases, leaving 10 bases between the germline ends. The germline V gene has CDR1 MDHEN and CDR2 SYDVKM. CDR3 in DNA: TGTGCCAGCAGGACGACGGAAAATCAGCCCCAGCATTTT. Translated: CASRTTENQPQHF.

This clonotype has only a few counts. This chain connects TRBV11-2 to TRBJ2-3, with TRBD2 as a possible D gene (5 bases). The V and J ends lost 1 base and 2 bases respectively, with 13 bases between them. Germline loops: CDR1 SGHAT, CDR2 FQNNGV. CDR3 length equals 16 residues. The CDR3 DNA reads TGTGCCAGCAGCTTAGGGTTAGCGCATGTCACAGATACGCAGTATTTT. Translation: CASSLGLAHVTDTQYF.